The clone carrying this TCR beta chain was observed many times. The target antigen is unknown. Ophthalmopathy in the patients scored at least 3 on Clinical Activity Score and at least 4 on NOSPECS grade, lasting under 3 months. Diagnoses were established using clinical symptoms, serum thyroxine and TRAb, thyroid ultrasound and orbital computed tomography. This entry is derived from a study of T cells in Graves' hyperthyroidism and ophthalmopathy. The study, taken as a whole, reports: From stable hyperthyroidism, ophthalmopathy was set apart by a 13 V-J model.

V shed 4 bases and J shed 0 bases, with 6 bases lying between them. This CDR3 contains 14 residues. Per germline, CDR1 MDHEN and CDR2 SYDVKM. TCR beta CDR3 regions were amplified from RNA. The HTBI primer set served for first-round RT-PCR of the TCR CDR3. Via MiXCR, TCRdb re-called the multiplex PCR reads, giving one row per CDR3 protein. The data contain a few hundred thousand distinct CDR3 sequences, about 17% of them singletons. The rearrangement links TRBV28 to TRBJ1-4; D remains ambiguous. The specimen was blood. The sequence was collected from a woman aged 60-75 years with Graves' ophthalmopathy. CDR3 nucleotide sequence: TGTGCCAGCAGTTCCGGGACAACTAATGAAAAACTGTTTTTT. This sequence encodes CASSSGTTNEKLFF.